This T cell receptor (beta chain) appears in the sequencing data of a study of memory CD4+ T cells and cytomegalovirus serostatus. Germline V gene data show CDR1 as LGHNA and CDR2 as YNFKEQ. The CDR3 runs 16 residues. V was clipped by 0 bases and J by 8 bases; unmatched bases: 6. The sort gate was single viable CD3+CD4+CD8-CD45RO+ cells for memory CD4+ T cells. The table came from immunoSEQ multiplex PCR; TCRdb's copy has only in-frame clones and leaves some out. The sample shows roughly 45,000 clones, approximately 78% of them seen only once. The rearrangement links TRBV4-2 to TRBJ1-4, with 10 nucleotides matching TRBD1. This receptor was identified in an adult in good health and CMV-seronegative. Material for sequencing was memory CD4+ T cells from blood. The CDR3 DNA reads TGTGCCAGCAGCCAAGATGTGGGACAGGGGTTCGAAAAACTGTTTTTT. It encodes CASSQDVGQGFEKLFF.